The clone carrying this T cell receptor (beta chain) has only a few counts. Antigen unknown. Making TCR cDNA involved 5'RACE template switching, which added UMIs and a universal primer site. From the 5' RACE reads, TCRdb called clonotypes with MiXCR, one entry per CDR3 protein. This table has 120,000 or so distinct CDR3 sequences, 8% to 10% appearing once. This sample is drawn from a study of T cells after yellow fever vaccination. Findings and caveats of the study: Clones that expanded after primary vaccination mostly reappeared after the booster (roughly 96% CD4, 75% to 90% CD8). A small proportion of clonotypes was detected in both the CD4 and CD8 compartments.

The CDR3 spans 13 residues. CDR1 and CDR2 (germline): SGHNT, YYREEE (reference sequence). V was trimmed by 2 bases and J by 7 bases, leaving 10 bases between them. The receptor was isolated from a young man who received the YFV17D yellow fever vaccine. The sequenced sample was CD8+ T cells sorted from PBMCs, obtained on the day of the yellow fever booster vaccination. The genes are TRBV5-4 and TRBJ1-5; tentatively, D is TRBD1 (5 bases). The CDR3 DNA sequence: TGTGCCAGCAGCTTCGGACAAGACCAGCCCCAGCATTTT. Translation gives CASSFGQDQPQHF.